This TCR beta chain was sequenced in a study of blood T cells in healthy people across ages. J was trimmed by 7 bases and V by 6 bases; bases with no gene match: 5. CDR1 is SQVTM, CDR2 ANQGSEA, per germline. The CDR3 covers 13 residues. Primed by a sample-barcoded 5' primer and a J-beta primer mix, a second PCR proceeded for about 6 to 11 cycles. A tag from a template-switch adaptor with 12 random nucleotides marked each cDNA molecule. In TCRdb, the 5' RACE reads were re-called with MiXCR into one record per CDR3 protein. Of hundreds of thousands of distinct CDR3 sequences in the sample, under 65% were seen once. The individuals who served as donors were healthy Caucasians living in Russia, aged about 6 to 100.

This sequence was found in a man aged 55 to 70 in good health. Sample: blood. V and J are TRBV29-1 and TRBJ1-4, with 10 bases matching TRBD1. CDR3 protein: CSVKGQGSEKLFF. In nucleotides, the CDR3 is TGCAGCGTGAAGGGACAGGGGAGTGAAAAACTGTTTTTT.